Shown below are 10 T cell receptor beta chains from a single sample sequenced in a study of blood T cell repertoires in COVID-19. TCRdb's copy holds only in-frame clones and misses some; the assay was immunoSEQ multiplex PCR. The profile covers 85,000 to 130,000 clones, with 85% to 90% appearing a single time and approximately 5% taken by the ten largest. Sample: peripheral blood. The receptors stem from a human donor in a cohort sampled during active COVID-19.

V gene TRBV10-3 combines with J gene TRBJ2-1, with D perhaps matching TRBD2 (6 bases). The CDR3 contains 14 residues. The germline V gene encodes CDR1 ENHRY and CDR2 SYGVKD. Trimming left V 9 bases short and J 4 bases short, with 16 bases between. The CDR3 region is CAIGTGDGYNEQFF. The DNA for the CDR3 is TGTGCCATAGGGACGGGGGACGGGTACAATGAGCAGTTCTTC.

The CDR3 sequence: CASSRTQGPYEQYF. DNA for the CDR3: TGTGCCAGCAGCCGCACACAGGGCCCCTACGAGCAGTACTTC. This sequence joins TRBV7-8 and TRBJ2-7, with TRBD1 as a possible D gene (6 bases). Germline V gives CDR1 SGHVS, CDR2 FQNEAQ. Trimming removed 5 bases at V and 2 bases at J, with 13 bases between. The CDR3 has 14 residues.

This rearrangement joins TRBV19 to TRBJ2-7; possible D gene TRBD2, 6 bases. Germline V gene data show CDR1 as LNHDA and CDR2 as SQIVND (reference sequence). The V end lost 10 bases, the J end lost 3 bases, and 10 bases lay between the germline ends. There are 11 residues in the CDR3. The CDR3 sequence: CATMDYYEQYF. The DNA for the CDR3 is TGTGCCACCATGGACTACTACGAGCAGTACTTC.

V is TRBV11-3 and J is TRBJ2-5; D gene unclear. This CDR3 contains 13 residues. CDR1 SGHNT and CDR2 YENEEA come from the germline V gene. V lost 3 bases to trimming and J lost 3 bases, with 8 bases between them. CDR3 bases: TGTGCCAGCAGCTTTTTTTACAAAGAGACCCAGTACTTC. This gives the protein CASSFFYKETQYF. Variable domain in full (rest from reference TRBV11-3 and TRBJ2-5): EAGVVQSPRYKIIEKKQPVAFWCNPISGHNTLYWYLQNLGQGPELLIRYENEEAVDDSQLPKDRFSAERLKGVDSTLKIQPAELGDSAVYLCASSFFYKETQYFGPGTRLLVL.

The chain carries TRBV5-6 and TRBJ2-3; D may be TRBD2 (6 bases). This CDR3 has 15 amino acids. V was cut by 5 bases and J by 5 bases, with 18 bases left in between. From germline, CDR1 is SGHDT and CDR2 YYEEEE. CDR3 in amino acids: CASRPGTHQGDTQYF. The CDR3 DNA sequence: TGTGCCAGCAGACCCGGGACTCACCAAGGAGATACGCAGTATTTT.

The rearrangement joins TRBV5-1 to TRBJ2-1; TRBD2 matches 11 bases. With V trimmed by 2 bases and J by 5 bases, 9 bases remained unmatched. This CDR3 has 17 amino acids. The germline gives CDR1 SGHRS, CDR2 YFSETQ. DNA for the CDR3: TGCGCCAGCAGCTTCCAGCCCTTAGCGGGAGGGAACAATGAGCAGTTCTTC. Amino acids: CASSFQPLAGGNNEQFF.

The chain carries TRBV11-3 and TRBJ2-2, with TRBD2 identical over 7 bases. CDR1 SGHNT and CDR2 YENEEA come from the germline V gene. CDR3 length equals 14 residues. The V gene end was trimmed by 5 bases and the J gene end by 4 bases; junction bases not matched to a gene: 4. This CDR3 reads CASSPRGSTGELFF. The CDR3 region has the DNA TGTGCCAGCAGCCCGCGGGGGAGCACCGGGGAGCTGTTTTTT.

V gene TRBV24-1 combines with J gene TRBJ2-1, with 12 bases fitting TRBD2. Germline assignment: CDR1 KGHDR and CDR2 SFDVKD. This CDR3 is built from 14 residues. V trimming: 3 bases; J trimming: 11 bases; junction bases outside the gene matches: 4. CDR3 in amino acids: CATSDPGLAGQQFF. CDR3 DNA: TGTGCCACCAGTGATCCAGGACTAGCGGGGCAGCAGTTCTTC.

The rearrangement uses TRBV6-5 and TRBJ2-7; 9 bases are shared with TRBD1. CDR1 and CDR2 (germline): MNHEY, SVGAGI. With V trimmed by 6 bases and J by 2 bases, 8 bases remained unmatched. This CDR3 is built from 15 residues. In DNA form, the CDR3 reads TGTGCCAGCAGCCGAGACAGGGGGGGTACCTACGAGCAGTACTTC. Encoded protein: CASSRDRGGTYEQYF.

This clone showed up just a few times. V gene TRBV7-9 combines with J gene TRBJ1-1; perhaps TRBD1 as D (5 bases). The CDR3 has 13 residues. Germline V gene data show CDR1 as SEHNR and CDR2 as FQNEAQ (reference sequence). With 0 bases removed from V and 5 bases from J, the gap between germline ends came to 7 bases. CDR3 residues: CASSLARETEAFF. CDR3 DNA sequence: TGTGCCAGCAGCTTAGCCAGGGAAACTGAAGCTTTCTTT.